The 3 T cell receptor beta chains below all came from one sample that was sequenced in a study of T cells expressing NK-cell markers. One entry per CDR3 protein, without DNA, is what TCRdb gives after re-calling the 5' RACE reads. This listing includes about 150,000 distinct CDR3 sequences. What was sequenced was blood T cells: a sorted CD56 or NKG2C T cell subset, CD4+ or CD8+ T cells, or bulk PBMC T cells (not recorded which). The receptors derive from a woman between 45 and 60 years old in good health.

V usage is TRBV5-1 and J usage is TRBJ2-1. The CDR3 covers 16 residues. Germline V gene lookup returns CDR1 SGHRS and CDR2 YFSETQ. CDR3 in amino acids: CASSLGQRESYNEQFF.

The genes are TRBV4-1 and TRBJ1-1; TCRdb picks TRBD1, but there is no DNA to check that call. In germline, CDR1 is MGHRA, CDR2 YSYEKL. The CDR3 extends over 14 amino acids. CDR3 loop: CASSHTGGSTEAFF.

The chain couples TRBV3-1 to TRBJ2-5; TCRdb selects TRBD1, and the lack of DNA leaves this call unchecked. The germline V gene encodes CDR1 LGHDT and CDR2 YNNKEL (reference sequence). The CDR3 contains 14 residues. This CDR3 reads CASSPDRDQETQYF.